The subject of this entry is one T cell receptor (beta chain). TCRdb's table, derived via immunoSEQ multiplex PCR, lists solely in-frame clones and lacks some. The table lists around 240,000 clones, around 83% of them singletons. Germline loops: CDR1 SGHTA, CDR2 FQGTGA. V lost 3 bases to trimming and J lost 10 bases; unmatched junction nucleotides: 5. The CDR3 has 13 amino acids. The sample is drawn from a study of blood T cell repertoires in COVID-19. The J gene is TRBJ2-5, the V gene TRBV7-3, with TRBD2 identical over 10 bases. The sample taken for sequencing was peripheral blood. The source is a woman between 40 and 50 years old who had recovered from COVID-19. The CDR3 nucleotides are TGTGCCAGCAGCTTGATAGCGGGGGGCTTCCAGTACTTC. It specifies CASSLIAGGFQYF.